A selection of T cell receptor beta chains follows, all from one sample in a study of long-term antiretroviral therapy in people with HIV. Some clones are missing from TCRdb's copy, which holds only in-frame ones; the method was immunoSEQ multiplex PCR. The table lists tens of thousands of clones, 85% to 90% of them singletons. Sample: unsorted PBMCs, taken 4.8 to 5 years after starting antiretroviral therapy. These receptor sequences come from a man aged 40-50 years with HIV. The CDR3 runs from the conserved cysteine through the conserved F or W. The order of the fields is J gene, V gene, clone size, D gene, CDR3 protein, CDR3 DNA. A D gene is named only where the DNA matches it firmly. Not all rows give a size; the values are once, few, many and, for expanded clones, a class.

TRBJ1-2 | TRBV7-2 | . | . | CASSLPQGLSGYTF | TGTGCCAGCAGCTTGCCCCAGGGGCTGAGTGGCTACACCTTC
TRBJ2-3 | TRBV18 | . | TRBD2 | CASSGSPSGSTDTQYF | TGTGCCAGCTCGGGCAGCCCTAGCGGCAGCACAGATACGCAGTATTTT
TRBJ1-1 | TRBV14 | . | TRBD1 | CASSGTGKGEAFF | TGTGCCAGCAGCGGGACAGGGAAGGGTGAAGCTTTCTTT
TRBJ2-3 | TRBV14 | . | TRBD1 | CASSQDLRGDTQYF | TGTGCCAGCAGCCAAGATCTCAGGGGGGATACGCAGTATTTT
TRBJ1-1 | TRBV11-2 | . | TRBD1 | CASSSRGTENTEAFF | TGTGCCAGCAGCTCACGGGGGACAGAGAACACTGAAGCTTTCTTT
TRBJ2-2 | TRBV2 | few | TRBD2 | CASRVDREEVGELFF | TGTGCCAGCAGGGTGGATCGGGAGGAGGTCGGGGAGCTGTTTTTT
TRBJ1-1 | TRBV27 | . | TRBD1 | CASNSKGASTEAFF | TGTGCCAGCAATAGTAAGGGGGCATCCACTGAAGCTTTCTTT
TRBJ2-3 | TRBV10-2 | . | TRBD2 | CASSEPPGLASVGTQYF | TGCGCCAGCAGTGAGCCGCCGGGACTAGCTTCCGTGGGTACGCAGTATTTT
TRBJ2-2 | TRBV7-2 | . | . | CASIRDGITGELFF | TGTGCCAGCATCCGGGACGGAATCACCGGGGAGCTGTTTTTT
TRBJ2-3 | TRBV5-1 | . | . | CASSLGIEADTQYF | TGCGCCAGCAGCTTGGGGATAGAGGCAGATACGCAGTATTTT
TRBJ1-3 | TRBV2 | . | . | CASSVRQGNGNTIYF | TGTGCCAGCAGTGTTCGTCAGGGGAATGGAAACACCATATATTTT
TRBJ1-1 | TRBV5-1 | . | . | CASSLSTAPEAFF | TGCGCCAGCAGCTTGTCGACAGCTCCCGAAGCTTTCTTT
TRBJ2-3 | TRBV14 | . | . | CASSQDRGAQYF | TGTGCCAGCAGCCAAGATCGCGGGGCGCAGTATTTT
TRBJ2-3 | TRBV19 | . | TRBD1 | CASSPKRQGEPDTQYF | TGTGCCAGTAGCCCCAAAAGACAGGGGGAGCCAGATACGCAGTATTTT
TRBJ2-3 | TRBV11-3 | . | TRBD2 | CASSTSGRLTDTQYF | TGTGCCAGCAGCACCAGCGGGAGGCTCACAGATACGCAGTATTTT
TRBJ2-7 | TRBV4-1 | . | . | CASSQLDGWEQYF | TGCGCCAGCAGCCAACTGGACGGGTGGGAGCAGTACTTC
TRBJ2-1 | TRBV9 | once | TRBD2 | CASSVIPLAGGREQFF | TGTGCCAGCAGCGTAATCCCGCTAGCGGGAGGGCGTGAGCAGTTCTTC
TRBJ2-7 | TRBV19 | . | . | CASTPGAEPPYEQYF | TGTGCCAGTACCCCCGGGGCGGAGCCCCCCTACGAGCAGTACTTC
TRBJ2-3 | TRBV4-2 | . | TRBD2 | CASSQYGSGSADTQYF | TGTGCCAGCAGCCAATACGGTAGCGGGAGTGCAGATACGCAGTATTTT
TRBJ2-7 | TRBV11-2 | . | TRBD1 | CASSPGTVYEQYF | TGTGCCAGCAGCCCCGGGACAGTCTACGAGCAGTACTTC